These 9 T cell receptor beta chains came from one sample sequenced in a study of T cells in Graves' hyperthyroidism and ophthalmopathy. Regions amplified from RNA transcripts were the TCR beta CDR3 regions. With the HTBI primer set, the TCR CDR3 went through a first round of RT-PCR. TCRdb analysed the multiplex PCR reads with MiXCR anew, one entry per CDR3 protein. The sample has around 690,000 distinct CDR3 sequences; approximately 15% are singletons. Sequencing was performed on blood. Receptors were obtained from a man aged 50 or older with Graves' hyperthyroidism.

This clonotype was counted only a few times. The CDR3 reads CASRNLNQPQHF. For the CDR3, the DNA is TGTGCCAGTAGGAACTTAAATCAGCCCCAGCATTTT. The V and J genes are TRBV19 and TRBJ1-5; no clear D. Trimming removed 6 bases at V and 4 bases at J, with 7 bases between. The germline gives CDR1 LNHDA, CDR2 SQIVND (reference sequence). This CDR3 has 12 amino acids. Looking up the rest from reference TRBV19 and TRBJ1-5 gives the full variable domain: DGGITQSPKYLFRKEGQNVTLSCEQNLNHDAMYWYRQDPGQGLRLIYYSQIVNDFQKGDIAEGYSVSREKKESFPLTVTSAQKNPTAFYLCASRNLNQPQHFGDGTRLSIL.

J is TRBJ2-1 and V is TRBV19, with 9 nucleotides matching TRBD2. Trimming took 7 bases from V and 4 from J; bases not matched to a gene: 8. The V gene's germline CDR1 is LNHDA and CDR2 SQIVND (reference sequence). The CDR3 sequence is 15 residues long. The DNA for the CDR3 is TGTGCCAGTACCCCTAGCGGGGTCAGATACAATGAGCAGTTCTTC. Its protein is CASTPSGVRYNEQFF. Filled out from reference TRBV19 and TRBJ2-1, the complete variable domain reads DGGITQSPKYLFRKEGQNVTLSCEQNLNHDAMYWYRQDPGQGLRLIYYSQIVNDFQKGDIAEGYSVSREKKESFPLTVTSAQKNPTAFYLCASTPSGVRYNEQFFGPGTRLTVL.

This chain links TRBV30 with TRBJ2-3; 9 bases match TRBD2. Per the germline V gene, CDR1 is GTSNPN and CDR2 is SVGIG (reference sequence). Trimming at V came to 5 bases and at J to 0 bases, leaving 3 bases not matched to a gene. The CDR3 length is 14 residues. This chain's CDR3 is CAWDSGGSTDTQYF. The CDR3 DNA sequence: TGTGCCTGGGATAGCGGGGGAAGCACAGATACGCAGTATTTT. Full variable domain (outside the CDR3, taken from reference TRBV30 and TRBJ2-3): SQTIHQWPATLVQPVGSPLSLECTVEGTSNPNLYWYRQAAGRGLQLLFYSVGIGQISSEVPQNLSASRPQDRQFILSSKKLLLSDSGFYLCAWDSGGSTDTQYFGPGTRLTVL.

The chain has TRBV6-1 and TRBJ2-1; tentative D call: TRBD2 (6 bases). Germline values: CDR1 MNHNS, CDR2 SASEGT. V lost 3 bases, J lost 2 bases, and 8 bases lay in between. The CDR3 is made up of 14 amino acids. CDR3 in DNA: TGTGCCAGCAGTGACCTAGCGCCCTACAATGAGCAGTTCTTC. Translation: CASSDLAPYNEQFF.

The genes are TRBV6-1 and TRBJ2-1, with D possibly TRBD2 on 6 matching bases. The CDR3 consists of 14 residues. Germline V gene lookup returns CDR1 MNHNS and CDR2 SASEGT. CDR3 residues: CALTRLGSYNEQFF. The CDR3 DNA reads TGTGCTTTAACTAGACTAGGTTCCTACAATGAGCAGTTCTTC.

As regards this clonotype: A much larger clone is a single base away; this may be a read error. This chain links TRBV6-1 with TRBJ2-1; 7 bases line up with TRBD2. CDR1 is MNHNS, CDR2 SASEGT, per germline. The CDR3 runs to 16 residues. J lost 2 bases, V lost 2 bases, and 6 bases had no gene match. The chain's CDR3 is CASSEREGGTYNEQFF. As DNA, the CDR3 is TGTGCCAGCAGTGAAAGAGAGGGAGGGACCTACAATGAGCAGTTCTTC.

This clonotype turned up a few times. The rearrangement links TRBV7-2 to TRBJ2-7, with D unclear. V lost 3 bases and J lost 3, with 6 bases in between. Germline V gene sequence: CDR1 SGHTA, CDR2 FQGNSA. The CDR3 extends over 12 amino acids. The DNA for the CDR3 is TGTGCCAGCAGCTTCACAGACTACGAGCAGTACTTC. Translated, it gives CASSFTDYEQYF.

This clonotype was counted between two and nine times. The chain joins TRBV20-1 to TRBJ1-6, with 7 bases fitting TRBD1. The CDR3 consists of 16 residues. The germline V gene has CDR1 DFQATT and CDR2 SNEGSKA (reference sequence). Unmatched junction bases numbered 14, after V lost 5 bases and J lost 7 bases. The CDR3 coding sequence is TGCAGTGCTTCCGGAAAAGACAGGGCGAGCAATTCACCCCTCCACTTT. Protein product: CSASGKDRASNSPLHF.

The chain has TRBV3-1 and TRBJ2-7, with 8 nucleotides matching TRBD2. Per germline, CDR1 LGHDT and CDR2 YNNKEL (reference sequence). This CDR3 comprises 16 residues. With 4 bases clipped from V and 7 bases from J, the junction kept 15 bases outside the gene matches. CDR3 coding DNA: TGTGCCAGCAGCCCGGGGGCAGCGGGAGAGTGGAGGGAGCAGTACTTC. The encoded protein is CASSPGAAGEWREQYF.